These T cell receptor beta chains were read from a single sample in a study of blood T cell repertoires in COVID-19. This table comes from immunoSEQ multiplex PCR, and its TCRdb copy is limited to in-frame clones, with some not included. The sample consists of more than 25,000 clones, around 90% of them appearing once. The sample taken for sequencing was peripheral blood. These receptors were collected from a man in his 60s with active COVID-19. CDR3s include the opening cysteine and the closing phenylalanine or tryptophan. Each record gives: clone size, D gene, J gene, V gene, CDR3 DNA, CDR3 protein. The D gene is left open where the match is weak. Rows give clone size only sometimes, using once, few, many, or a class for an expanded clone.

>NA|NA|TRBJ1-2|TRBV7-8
TGTGCCAGCAGCTTAGGAAGGGGGGGTGACTATGGCTACACCTTC
CASSLGRGGDYGYTF
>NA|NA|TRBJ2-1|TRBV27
TGTGCCAGCAGTTCCCTCACCAGGGCCTACAATGAGCAGTTCTTC
CASSSLTRAYNEQFF
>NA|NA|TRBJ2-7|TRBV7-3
TGTGCCAGCAGCCCGGGGGGCCCGGGCGAGCAGTACTTC
CASSPGGPGEQYF
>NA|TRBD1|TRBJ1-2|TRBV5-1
TGCGCCAGCAGCCAGGGGGACAGGGGGCTTTATGGCTACACCTTC
CASSQGDRGLYGYTF
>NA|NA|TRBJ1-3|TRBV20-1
TGCAGTGCTAGTAACACGGGGGACTCTGGAAACACCATATATTTT
CSASNTGDSGNTIYF
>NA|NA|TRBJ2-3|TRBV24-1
TGTGCCACCAGTGACCCCCGGGGGGCGGAGGGAGATACGCAGTATTTT
CATSDPRGAEGDTQYF
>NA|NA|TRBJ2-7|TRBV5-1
TGCGCCAGCAGCTTGGGGCACAGGGATTCCTACGAGCAGTACTTC
CASSLGHRDSYEQYF
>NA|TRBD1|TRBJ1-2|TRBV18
TGTGCCAGCTCACCACCTCGGCCAGGGGGCTATGGCTACACCTTC
CASSPPRPGGYGYTF
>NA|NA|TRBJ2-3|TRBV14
TGTGCCAGCAGCCACCGCCCGGGGACAGATACGCAGTATTTT
CASSHRPGTDTQYF
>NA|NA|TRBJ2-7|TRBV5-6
TGTGCCAGCAAGATCACTGGTTCCTACGAGCAGTACTTC
CASKITGSYEQYF
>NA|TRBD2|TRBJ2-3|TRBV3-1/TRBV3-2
TGTGCCAGCAGCGCCCGACTAGCGGGGGGGGGAGATACGCAGTATTTT
CASSARLAGGGDTQYF
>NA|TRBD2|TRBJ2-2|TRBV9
TGTGCCAGCAGCGGGAGCGGGGGGGCGTACACCGGGGAGCTGTTTTTT
CASSGSGGAYTGELFF
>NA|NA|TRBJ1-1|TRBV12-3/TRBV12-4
TGTGCCAGCCACCTGACAGGCGTAACTGAAGCTTTCTTT
CASHLTGVTEAFF
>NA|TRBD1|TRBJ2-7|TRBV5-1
TGCGCCAGCAGCTTGGCCCCCGGGACAGGGGACTACGAGCAGTACTTC
CASSLAPGTGDYEQYF
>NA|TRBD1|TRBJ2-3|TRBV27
TGTGCCAGCAGTTCGAGAACGACAGGGATGGGCTATACGCAGTATTTT
CASSSRTTGMGYTQYF
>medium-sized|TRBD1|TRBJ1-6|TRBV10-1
TGCGCCAGCAGCGATGACAGGGGGAACTCACCCCTCCACTTT
CASSDDRGNSPLHF
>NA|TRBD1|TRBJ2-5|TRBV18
TGTGCCAGCTCACCAGCGCTGCCCGACAGGGAAGAGACCCAGTACTTC
CASSPALPDREETQYF
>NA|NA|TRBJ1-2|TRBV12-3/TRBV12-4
TGTGCCAGCAGTGGGCAGGGGCAGGGCTACACCTTC
CASSGQGQGYTF
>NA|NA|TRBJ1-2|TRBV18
TGTGCCAGCTCACCCTCAGGGGCGCGATATTATGGCTACACCTTC
CASSPSGARYYGYTF
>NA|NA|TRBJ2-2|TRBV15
TGTGCCACCAGCAGGGCACGACTGGACACCGGGGAGCTGTTTTTT
CATSRARLDTGELFF
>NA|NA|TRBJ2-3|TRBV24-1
TGTGCCACCAGTGACGGGGTCTTCACAGATACGCAGTATTTT
CATSDGVFTDTQYF
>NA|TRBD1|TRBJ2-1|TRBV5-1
TGCGCCAGCAGCCTAGGACAGGGGTACAATGAGCAGTTCTTC
CASSLGQGYNEQFF
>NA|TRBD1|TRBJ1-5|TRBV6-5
TGTGCCAGCAGTAAGACAGGGTATAGCAATCAGCCCCAGCATTTT
CASSKTGYSNQPQHF
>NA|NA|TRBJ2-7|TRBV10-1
TGCGCCAGCAGTGATGAGTACGAGCAGTACTTC
CASSDEYEQYF
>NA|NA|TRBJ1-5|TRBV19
TGTGCCACCTCAAAATTCGCACTTTATAGCAATCAGCCCCAGCATTTT
CATSKFALYSNQPQHF
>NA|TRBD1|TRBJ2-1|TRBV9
TGTGCCAGCAGCGTCACGACAGGGGGACGAGCGAGGGATGAGCAGTTCTTC
CASSVTTGGRARDEQFF
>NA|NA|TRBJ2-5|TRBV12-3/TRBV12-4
TGTGCCAGCAGTTCGTACCAAGAGACCCAGTACTTC
CASSSYQETQYF
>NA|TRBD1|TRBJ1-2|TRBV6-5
TGTGCCAGCAGTTACAACAGGGGGGGAGGCTATGGCTACACCTTC
CASSYNRGGGYGYTF
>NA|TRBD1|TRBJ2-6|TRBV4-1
TGCGCCAGCAGCCTTCGGACAGGGAATGGGGCCAACGTCCTGACTTTC
CASSLRTGNGANVLTF
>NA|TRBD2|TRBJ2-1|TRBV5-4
TGTGCCAGCAGCCCCTCCCCTAGCGGGGATCGAGGGGAGCAGTTCTTC
CASSPSPSGDRGEQFF
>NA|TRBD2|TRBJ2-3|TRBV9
TGTGCCAGCAACCGAGCGGGGCTGGCAGATACGCAGTATTTT
CASNRAGLADTQYF
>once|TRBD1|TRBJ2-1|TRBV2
TGTGCCAGCATCCTCGACAGGGATCAGGGTGAGCAGTTCTTC
CASILDRDQGEQFF
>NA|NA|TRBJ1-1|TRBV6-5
TGTGCCAGCAGCAAGGCGGTTGGGTGGGACACTGAAGCTTTCTTT
CASSKAVGWDTEAFF
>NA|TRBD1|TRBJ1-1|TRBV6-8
TGTGCCAGCAGACCAGGACAGGGGAACACTGAAGCTTTCTTT
CASRPGQGNTEAFF
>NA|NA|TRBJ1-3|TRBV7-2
TGTGCCAGCAGCCCCTCTAGGGGGGGAACTGGAAACACCATATATTTT
CASSPSRGGTGNTIYF
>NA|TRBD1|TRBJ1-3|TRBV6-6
TGTGCTACCCAAGGGACAGGGGTTGGAAACACCATATATTTT
CATQGTGVGNTIYF
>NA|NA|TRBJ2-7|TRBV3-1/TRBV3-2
TGTGCCAGCAGCCAAGCCAGCTACGAGCAGTACTTC
CASSQASYEQYF
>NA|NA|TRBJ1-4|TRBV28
TGTGCCACCCATCAGTGGGAGGATGAACTGTTTTTT
CATHQWEDELFF